Listed below are T cell receptor beta chains from one sample, sequenced in a study of read filtering for tumor transcriptome and immune sequencing. TCRdb analysed the reads with MiXCR anew, one entry per CDR3 protein. The sample has 45,000 to 55,000 distinct CDR3 sequences, over 9.5% seen once. The sample was a population of CD138-negative cells sorted from bone marrow. Every receptor here comes from a donor aged 40 or over with multiple myeloma. Each CDR3 is given with its conserved first and last residue. The D gene is left open where the match is weak. For some rows the clone size is stated as once, few or many, or as a class when expanded; others skip it.

V	size	D	J	DNA	CDR3
TRBV6-5	many	TRBD1	TRBJ1-1	TGTGCCAGCAGTTACGGACAGGGGAACACTGAAGCTTTCTTT	CASSYGQGNTEAFF
TRBV12-3/TRBV12-4	many	-	TRBJ2-7	TGTGCCAGCAGTTTCGGGGGCGGGATAACCGAGCAGTACTTC	CASSFGGGITEQYF
TRBV24-1	many	TRBD1	TRBJ2-3	TGTGCCACCAGTGATTTTCGACAGGGGCTAGATACGCAGTATTTT	CATSDFRQGLDTQYF
TRBV20-1	many	TRBD2	TRBJ2-3	TGCAGTGCTAGAGAGGCAGCGGGAGCAGCAGATACGCAGTATTTT	CSAREAAGAADTQYF
TRBV20-1	many	TRBD2	TRBJ2-7	TGCAGTGCTACCACGTCTAGCGGACTAACCTACGAGCAGTACTTC	CSATTSSGLTYEQYF
TRBV19	many	-	TRBJ2-1	TGTGCCAGTAGTATTTCTGGGGAATACGGCAATGAGCAGTTCTTC	CASSISGEYGNEQFF
TRBV6-2/TRBV6-3	many	-	TRBJ2-3	TGTGCCAGCAGAACGGCCGCCTCAGATACGCAGTATTTT	CASRTAASDTQYF
TRBV11-1	many	TRBD1	TRBJ2-1	TGTGCCAGCAGACGTGATCTAGGAGGGGACAGGGGTTACAATGAGCAGTTCTTC	CASRRDLGGDRGYNEQFF
TRBV28	-	-	TRBJ2-5	TGTGCCAGCAGCCTTACCCAAGAGACCCAGTACTTC	CASSLTQETQYF
TRBV12-3/TRBV12-4	-	TRBD1	TRBJ2-1	TGTGCCAGCAGTCTAACAGGGGGCTCGGGCAATGAGCAGTTCTTC	CASSLTGGSGNEQFF
TRBV7-2	-	-	TRBJ2-1	TGTGCCAGCAGCTTAAGTCACAATGAGCAGTTCTTC	CASSLSHNEQFF
TRBV7-2	many	-	TRBJ1-5	TGTGCCAGCAGCATCGATAGCCGCGGTGGTCAGCCCCAGCATTTT	CASSIDSRGGQPQHF
TRBV7-9	many	-	TRBJ2-1	TGTGCCAGCAACCTCGGGGGAAGTTTGGACAATGAGCAGTTCTTC	CASNLGGSLDNEQFF
TRBV7-9	many	-	TRBJ2-2	TGTGCCAGCAGACCACAGGGATCAACCGGGGAGCTGTTTTTT	CASRPQGSTGELFF
TRBV18	-	TRBD1	TRBJ2-1	TGTGCCGGCTCACTTGGACAGGGACCCTACAATGAGCAGTTCTTC	CAGSLGQGPYNEQFF
TRBV12-3/TRBV12-4	many	-	TRBJ2-1	TGTGCCAGCAGCCAATTCGGCCCCTCCAATGAGCAGTTCTTC	CASSQFGPSNEQFF
TRBV5-1	many	TRBD1	TRBJ2-1	TGCGCCAGCAGCTTCTTGGGACAGGGTGACTATGAGCAGTTCTTC	CASSFLGQGDYEQFF
TRBV7-2	many	-	TRBJ2-2	TGTGCCAGGGGAAATAGCGGGAACACCGGGGAGCTGTTTTTT	CARGNSGNTGELFF
TRBV20-1	many	TRBD2	TRBJ2-5	TGCAGTGCTAGAGCACTAGCGGGAGCGGAGACCCAGTACTTC	CSARALAGAETQYF
TRBV5-1	many	-	TRBJ1-1	TGCGCCAGCAGCCAAAGACAGATGAACACTGAAGCTTTCTTT	CASSQRQMNTEAFF
TRBV27	many	-	TRBJ2-1	TGTGCCAGCAGTTTCCCCGGAAATGAGCAGTTCTTC	CASSFPGNEQFF
TRBV25-1	-	-	TRBJ1-4	TGTGCCAGCAGTGAAGATGCAGGGCGTAAAAATGAAAAACGGTTTTTT	CASSEDAGRKNEKRFF
TRBV5-4	many	-	TRBJ2-1	TGTGCCAGCAGCTTTTGGGGTAGCTCCTACAATGAGCAGTTCTTC	CASSFWGSSYNEQFF
TRBV2	many	-	TRBJ1-1	TGTGCCAGCAGGCAGGGCGATATCGGCACTGAAGCTTTCTTT	CASRQGDIGTEAFF
TRBV7-3	many	-	TRBJ1-1	TGTGCCAGCAGCTTAACGACAGCTCTGGGGGCAAGCACTGAAGCTTTCTTT	CASSLTTALGASTEAFF
TRBV4-1	many	TRBD2	TRBJ2-1	TGCGCCAGCAGCCAAGGCGGAGCGGGAGATTACAATGAGCAGTTCTTC	CASSQGGAGDYNEQFF
TRBV4-3	many	TRBD1	TRBJ2-7	TGCGCCAGCAGCCAAGCCGGGACAGGACTCTACGAGCAGTACTTC	CASSQAGTGLYEQYF
TRBV19	many	-	TRBJ1-5	TGTGCCAGTAGTATAGGAGGCAGACCAATGGAGCCCCAGCATTTT	CASSIGGRPMEPQHF
TRBV5-1	many	-	TRBJ2-3	TGCGCCAGCCGCATACACCTCAACACAGATACGCAGTATTTT	CASRIHLNTDTQYF
TRBV11-2	medium-sized	TRBD2	TRBJ2-1	TGTGCCAGCAGCTTATGGGCCTCTAGCGGACCCTACAATGAGCAGTTCTTC	CASSLWASSGPYNEQFF
TRBV5-1	few	-	TRBJ2-3	TGCGCCAGCAGCCAAAACTGGACACCCGGTAGACCAGATACGCAGTATTTT	CASSQNWTPGRPDTQYF
TRBV12-3/TRBV12-4	-	-	TRBJ1-5	TGTGCCAGCAGTTTGGGCGGAGGATGTCAGCCCCAGCATTTT	CASSLGGGCQPQHF
TRBV12-3/TRBV12-4	many	TRBD1	TRBJ2-5	TGTGCCAGCAGTCCCCGTAGGGGGCACCAAGAGACCCAGTACTTC	CASSPRRGHQETQYF
TRBV7-8	many	TRBD2	TRBJ2-1	TGTGCCAGCAGCTTAGAGTCTGAGACTAGCGGCTACAATGAGCAGTTCTTC	CASSLESETSGYNEQFF
TRBV18	many	-	TRBJ1-1	TGTGCCAGCTCACCAAACGGCCCTGGCACTGAAGCTTTCTTT	CASSPNGPGTEAFF
TRBV29-1	few	-	TRBJ2-3	TGCAGCGTTGCGCTCCCAGATACGCTGTATTTT	CSVALPDTLYF
TRBV11-2	many	TRBD2	TRBJ2-5	TGTGCCAGCAGCTTTACTAGCGGGAGATTCGAGACCCAGTACTTC	CASSFTSGRFETQYF
TRBV19	many	-	TRBJ2-3	TGTGCCAGCAGTGGGTCCACAGATACGCAGTATTTT	CASSGSTDTQYF
TRBV20-1	many	TRBD2	TRBJ2-3	TGCAGTGCTAGAGACCTTTTGGGGGGGACAGATACGCAGTATTTT	CSARDLLGGTDTQYF
TRBV19	many	TRBD2	TRBJ2-7	TGTGCCAGTATCGAGACTAGCGGGAGTTACGAGCAGTACTTC	CASIETSGSYEQYF
TRBV19	many	TRBD1	TRBJ2-3	TGTGCCAGTAGTACCCGGACAGGGAGTAGCACAGATACGCAGTATTTT	CASSTRTGSSTDTQYF
TRBV20-1	many	-	TRBJ1-1	TGCAGTGCTAGAGTAACAGCCGGGGACACTGAAGCTTTCTTT	CSARVTAGDTEAFF
TRBV5-1	many	-	TRBJ1-1	TGCGCCAGCAGCTTCCCAACCTCAGGGGTAACGAACACTGAAGCTTTCTTT	CASSFPTSGVTNTEAFF
TRBV18	many	-	TRBJ2-7	TGTGCCAGCTCACCGGACAGGGACTACCGCGAGCAGTACTTC	CASSPDRDYREQYF
TRBV4-3	many	TRBD1	TRBJ2-7	TGCGCCAGCAGCCAGGCAGCCGGGACAGGGATCTACGAGCAGTACTTC	CASSQAAGTGIYEQYF
TRBV4-3	many	-	TRBJ2-3	TGCGCCAGCAGCCCCCAGGGAACAGATACGCAGTATTTT	CASSPQGTDTQYF
TRBV2	few	TRBD1	TRBJ2-6	TGTGCCAGCAGTGAAGACCGGACAGGGGGAAGTGGGGCCAACGTCCTGACTTTC	CASSEDRTGGSGANVLTF
TRBV19	many	-	TRBJ2-1	TGTGCCTCCAACCGTCAGGGGGGGGCACGTGAGCAGTTCTTC	CASNRQGGAREQFF
TRBV7-9	few	TRBD1	TRBJ1-4	TGTGCCAGCAGCTTAGGCAGGGGGAAGGTTACTAATGAAAAACTGTTTTTT	CASSLGRGKVTNEKLFF
TRBV29-1	many	TRBD2	TRBJ2-1	TGCAGCGTCGGGCCTAGCGGGGGTAATGAGCAGTTCTTC	CSVGPSGGNEQFF
TRBV19	medium-sized	TRBD2	TRBJ2-1	TGTGCCAGCAGTCTTTCTATAGCGGGAGGGCCGAACAATGAGCAGTTCTTC	CASSLSIAGGPNNEQFF
TRBV29-1	many	TRBD1	TRBJ2-7	TGCAGCGTTGAAGGGGACAGGATGACGGACTACGAGCAGTACTTC	CSVEGDRMTDYEQYF
TRBV7-2	many	-	TRBJ2-2	TGTGCCAGCAGCTTAGCGTGGGGGTGGACTAAGAGCACCGGGGAGCTGTTTTTT	CASSLAWGWTKSTGELFF
TRBV5-1	many	TRBD2	TRBJ2-2	TGCGCCAGCAGCTTAGCGGGAGACACCGGGGAGCTGTTTTTT	CASSLAGDTGELFF